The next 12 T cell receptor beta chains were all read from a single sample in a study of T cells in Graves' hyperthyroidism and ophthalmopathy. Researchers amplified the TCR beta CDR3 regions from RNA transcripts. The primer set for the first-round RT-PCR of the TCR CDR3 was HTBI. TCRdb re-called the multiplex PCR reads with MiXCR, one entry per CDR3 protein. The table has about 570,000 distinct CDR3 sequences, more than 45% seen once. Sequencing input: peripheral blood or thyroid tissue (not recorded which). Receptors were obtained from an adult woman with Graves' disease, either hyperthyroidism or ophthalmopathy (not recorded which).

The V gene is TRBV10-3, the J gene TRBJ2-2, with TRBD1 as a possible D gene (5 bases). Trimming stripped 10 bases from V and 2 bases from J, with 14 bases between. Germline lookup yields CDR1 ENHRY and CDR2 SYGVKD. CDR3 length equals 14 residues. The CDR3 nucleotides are TGTGCCACGACCCCGACAGTAAACACCGGGGAGCTGTTTTTT. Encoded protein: CATTPTVNTGELFF.

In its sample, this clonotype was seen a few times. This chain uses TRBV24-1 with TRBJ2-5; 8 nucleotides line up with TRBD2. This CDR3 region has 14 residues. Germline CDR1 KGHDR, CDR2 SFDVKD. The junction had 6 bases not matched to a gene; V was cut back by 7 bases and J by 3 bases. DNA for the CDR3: TGTGCCACCAGCGTGGGACTAGGGGAAGAGACCCAGTACTTC. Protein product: CATSVGLGEETQYF.

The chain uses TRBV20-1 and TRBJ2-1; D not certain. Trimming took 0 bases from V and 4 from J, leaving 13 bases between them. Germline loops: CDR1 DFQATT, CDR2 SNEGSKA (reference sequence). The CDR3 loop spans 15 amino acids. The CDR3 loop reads CSARDRAFRYNEQFF. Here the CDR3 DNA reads TGCAGTGCTAGAGATCGGGCATTCAGATACAATGAGCAGTTCTTC.

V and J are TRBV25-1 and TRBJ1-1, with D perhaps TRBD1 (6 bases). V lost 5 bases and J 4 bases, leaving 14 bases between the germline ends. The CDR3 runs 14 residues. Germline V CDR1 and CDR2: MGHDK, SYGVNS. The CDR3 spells CASSYGGRATEAFF. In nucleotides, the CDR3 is TGTGCCAGCAGTTACGGGGGGCGCGCCACTGAAGCTTTCTTT. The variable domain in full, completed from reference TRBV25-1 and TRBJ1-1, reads EADIYQTPRYLVIGTGKKITLECSQTMGHDKMYWYQQDPGMELHLIHYSYGVNSTEKGDLSSESTVSRIRTEHFPLTLESARPSHTSQYLCASSYGGRATEAFFGQGTRLTVV.

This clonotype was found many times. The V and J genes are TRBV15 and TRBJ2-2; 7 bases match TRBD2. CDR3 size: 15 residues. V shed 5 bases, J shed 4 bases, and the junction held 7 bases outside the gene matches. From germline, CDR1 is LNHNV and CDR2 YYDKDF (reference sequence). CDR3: CATSGGGIGTGELFF. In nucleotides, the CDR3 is TGTGCCACCAGCGGCGGGGGTATTGGCACCGGGGAGCTGTTTTTT.

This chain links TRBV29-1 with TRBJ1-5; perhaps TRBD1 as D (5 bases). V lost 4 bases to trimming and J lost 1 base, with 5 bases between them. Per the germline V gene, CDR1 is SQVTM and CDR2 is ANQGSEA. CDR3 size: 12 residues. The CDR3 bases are TGCAGCGTTGGGGGGAGCAATCAGCCCCAGCATTTT. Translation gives CSVGGSNQPQHF.

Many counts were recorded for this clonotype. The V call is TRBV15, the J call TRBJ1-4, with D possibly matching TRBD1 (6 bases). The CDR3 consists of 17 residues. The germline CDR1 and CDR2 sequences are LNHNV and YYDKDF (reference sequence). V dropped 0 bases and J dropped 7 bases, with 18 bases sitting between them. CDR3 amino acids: CATSREEWRGPVEKLFF. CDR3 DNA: TGTGCCACCAGCAGAGAGGAGTGGCGGGGGCCGGTTGAAAAACTGTTTTTT. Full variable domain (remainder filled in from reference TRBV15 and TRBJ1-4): DAMVIQNPRYQVTQFGKPVTLSCSQTLNHNVMYWYQQKSSQAPKLLFHYYDKDFNNEADTPDNFQSRRPNTSFCFLDIRSPGLGDTAMYLCATSREEWRGPVEKLFFGSGTQLSVL.

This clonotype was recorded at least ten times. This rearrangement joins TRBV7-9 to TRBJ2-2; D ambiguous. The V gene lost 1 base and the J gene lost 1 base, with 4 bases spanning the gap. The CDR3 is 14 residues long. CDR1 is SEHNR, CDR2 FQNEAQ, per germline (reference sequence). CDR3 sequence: CASSLEGNTGELFF. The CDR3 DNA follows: TGTGCCAGCAGCTTAGAGGGGAACACCGGGGAGCTGTTTTTT.

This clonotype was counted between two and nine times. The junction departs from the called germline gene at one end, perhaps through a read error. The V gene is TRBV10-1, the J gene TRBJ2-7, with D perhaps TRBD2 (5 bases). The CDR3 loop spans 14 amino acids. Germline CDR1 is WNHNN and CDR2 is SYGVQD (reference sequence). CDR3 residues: CASGLSLASNEQYF. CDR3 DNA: TGTGCCAGCGGTTTAAGTCTAGCAAGCAACGAGCAGTACTTC.

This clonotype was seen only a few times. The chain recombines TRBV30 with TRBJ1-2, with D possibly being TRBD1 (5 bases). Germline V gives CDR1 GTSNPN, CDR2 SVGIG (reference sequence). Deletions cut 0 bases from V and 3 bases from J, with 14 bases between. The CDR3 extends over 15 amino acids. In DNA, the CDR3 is TGTGCCTGGAGTGTAGTAAGAGGGGTCCACTATGGCTACACCTTC. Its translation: CAWSVVRGVHYGYTF.

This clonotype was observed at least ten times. The CDR3 nucleotides are TGTGCCAGCAGTGAGGGGGCAGCGGTATCCTACGAGCAGTACTTC. Translated: CASSEGAAVSYEQYF. The chain couples TRBV2 to TRBJ2-7; TRBD1 might be the D (6 bases). The CDR3 contains 15 residues. The germline gives CDR1 SNHLY, CDR2 FYNNEI. Trimming shortened V by 3 bases and J by 1 base, and 13 bases separated the two germline ends.

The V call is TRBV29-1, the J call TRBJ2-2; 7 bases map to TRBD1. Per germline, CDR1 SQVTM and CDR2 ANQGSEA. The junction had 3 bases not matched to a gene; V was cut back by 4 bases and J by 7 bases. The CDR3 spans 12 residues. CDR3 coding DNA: TGCAGCGTTGGGACAGGCGGCGGGGAGCTGTTTTTT. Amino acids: CSVGTGGGELFF.